The entry that follows covers one TCR beta chain sequence. Its antigen is still unknown. TCRdb re-called the 5' RACE reads through MiXCR, storing one row per CDR3 protein. Of approximately 490,000 distinct CDR3 sequences in the sample, approximately 20% were seen once. These data are taken from a study of identical twins. Points from the study as a whole: The study drew conclusions from cross-sectional statistical analysis, not from following the same donors.

Germline CDR1 and CDR2: KGHDR and SFDVKD. V dropped 7 bases and J dropped 5; count of bases not matched to a gene: 9. The CDR3 has 14 residues. These data also formed part of another study, on yellow fever vaccine responses in identical twins.

The source is a woman under 30 in good health. The sequenced material came from CD4+ T cells sorted from blood. J is TRBJ2-5 and V is TRBV24-1; 7 nucleotides match TRBD2. DNA of the CDR3: TGTGCCACCAGCCCAAGAGGGAGGGAGGAGACCCAGTACTTC. This encodes CATSPRGREETQYF.